The present T cell receptor beta chain was sequenced within a study of blood T cells in healthy people across ages (dated by TCRdb to between 2014 and 2017). Background for the entire study: In model experiments, template switching captured about one uniquely barcoded TCR beta cDNA molecule for every two T cells. The study measured age-related changes in TCR beta repertoire diversity using deep sequencing normalized with unique cDNA molecular identifiers. The donors were divided into four age groups: young (average roughly 17 years), middle-aged (approximately 42), aged (approximately 64) and long-lived (around 87). To avoid experimental bias, donors of different ages were spread randomly across the sequencing lanes. Two additional independent replicas of 1 million unique cDNA reads from the same blood draw were analyzed for two donors (one aged 18 to 29 and one aged 80 or older). Overall study outcomes, separate from this receptor: Compared with the aged group, more naive CD4+ T cells, fewer expanded clones and increased TCR diversity were shown by the long-lived group, suggesting age selection. Total diversity estimates from one million sequenced T cells were considered lower bounds and underestimates. As age increased, observed TCR beta diversity per million T cells dropped in a roughly linear way, and a significant reduction was already evident by age 40. The CMV infection status of donors was not known, potentially confounding age-related changes in expanded clonotypes. Observed TCR beta diversity correlated strongly with the percentage of naive T cells measured by flow cytometry. Since profiling was done on bulk unsorted PBMCs, naive and antigen-experienced compartments could not be conclusively compared.

This clonotype was seen a handful of times. Its target antigen remains unknown. No much larger clonotype is one base removed from it; base qualities were not supplied. Donors were 39 systemically healthy Caucasian individuals from Russia aged roughly 6 to 100 years. Roughly 10 milliliters of peripheral blood were drawn from each donor into EDTA-treated Vacutainer tubes. PBMCs were isolated by Ficoll-Paque density-gradient centrifugation, with at least 6 million obtained per sample. Trizol reagent was used to extract total RNA from PBMCs, with at least 5 micrograms per sample. Naive CD45RAhigh/CD27high T cell percentages were measured by flow cytometry on a PBMC aliquot from every donor. The method behind the library was 5' RACE. The run used an Illumina HiSeq 2500. The second PCR ran for roughly 6 to 11 cycles and used a J-beta primer mix along with a sample-barcoded 5' primer. Each TCR beta cDNA molecule received a unique molecular identifier from a template-switch 5' adaptor carrying 12 random nucleotides. Each sample yielded at least 3 million CDR3-containing paired-end reads. First-strand cDNA synthesis was performed from all RNA using the Mint cDNA synthesis kit, with priming by a TRBC-specific oligonucleotide. All cDNA was treated with uracil-DNA glycosylase and then went through a first 18-cycle PCR with the universal primers M1SS and BC2_uni_R. In the authors' own workflow: For normalization, 1 million high-quality reads, each with a distinct molecular identifier, were randomly selected from each sample. Instead of being binned into consensus sequences, reads with shared molecular identifiers were discarded. CDR3 identification, clonotype clustering and error correction used MiTCR with a Q25 quality threshold and the strictest error-elimination algorithm. A nonparametric unseen species model with Euler transformation was used to estimate a lower bound on total TCR beta diversity. TCRdb ran its own pipeline on the public reads, namely fastp trimming at Q25 and MiXCR clone calling, and kept in-frame beta chains. Entries are consolidated by CDR3 protein sequence, retaining the most common genes and DNA. The V and J calls follow TCRdb's processing rather than the paper's. This sample has under 2,000,000 distinct CDR3 sequences in its table, and roughly 50% of those were observed once. The ten biggest clones cover 2.1% of the sample.

Deletion took 0 bases off V and 5 bases off J, with a span of 5 bases between the germline ends. The germline V gene (reference sequence) gives CDR1 as LNHNV and CDR2 as YYDKDF. The CDR3 starts with the cysteine, ends with the phenylalanine, and has 12 residues. Only the CDR3 DNA stays, 36 bases, in frame from base 1. Source material: blood. The V and J segments used are TRBV15 and TRBJ2-7; confidence is insufficient to name the D gene. This TCR came from a woman between 40 and 55 years old in good health. The nucleotide sequence reads as follows: TGTGCCACCAGCAGAGATTCCCACGAGCAGTACTTC. This yields the protein CATSRDSHEQYF.